This passage covers 7 T cell receptor beta chains from one sample sequenced in a study of control samples from healthy donors and cancer patients. Sequenced by immunoSEQ multiplex PCR; TCRdb stores in-frame clones only, minus some. This sample yields around 110,000 clones, of which 88% are seen a single time; approximately 2.2% belongs to the top ten. The sequencing sample was made of blood. Receptors originate from an older woman in good health.

The rearrangement uses TRBV6-2 or TRBV6-3 and TRBJ2-5, with 10 bases that match TRBD1. Per germline, CDR1 MNHEY and CDR2 SVGEGT. The CDR3 spans 16 residues. V dropped 5 bases and J dropped 4; count of bases not matched to a gene: 10. Here the CDR3 reads CASSAPGQGRRETQYF. The CDR3 DNA sequence: TGTGCCAGCAGTGCCCCGGGACAGGGGCGGAGAGAGACCCAGTACTTC.

The chain combines TRBV6-1 with TRBJ2-3; 8 nucleotides match TRBD2. This CDR3 spans 16 amino acids. The V gene's germline CDR1 is MNHNS and CDR2 SASEGT. Trimming took 2 bases from V and 2 from J; bases not matched to a gene: 6. The CDR3 coding sequence is TGTGCCAGCAGTGAATGGCGGGGGGCCCACACAGATACGCAGTATTTT. Residues: CASSEWRGAHTDTQYF.

This sequence joins TRBV19 and TRBJ1-4; D not resolved. Germline V gene data show CDR1 as LNHDA and CDR2 as SQIVND (reference sequence). The CDR3 extends over 12 amino acids. Trimming shortened V by 0 bases and J by 6 bases, and 2 bases separated the two germline ends. Written as DNA, the CDR3 is TGTGCCAGTAGTATAGATTATGAAAAACTGTTTTTT. Translated: CASSIDYEKLFF.

The rearrangement joins TRBV27 to TRBJ2-7; 12 nucleotides agree with TRBD2. Germline values: CDR1 MNHEY, CDR2 SMNVEV (reference sequence). Trimming removed 8 bases from V and 1 base from J; junction bases left unmatched: 9. The CDR3 sequence is 16 residues long. The DNA for the CDR3 is TGTGCCAGCCAAACGATCGGACTAGCGGGGTCCTACGAGCAGTACTTC. Protein product: CASQTIGLAGSYEQYF.

The chain recombines TRBV4-3 with TRBJ1-2; D gene uncertain. V lost 0 bases, J lost 0 bases, and 5 bases lay in between. The germline CDR1 and CDR2 sequences are LGHNA and YSLEER. This CDR3 region has 14 residues. CDR3 residues: CASSQDRANYGYTF. The CDR3 DNA reads as TGCGCCAGCAGCCAAGATCGAGCTAACTATGGCTACACCTTC.

This chain connects TRBV15 to TRBJ1-5; D remains ambiguous. From germline, CDR1 is LNHNV and CDR2 YYDKDF (reference sequence). The V and J ends lost 1 base and 1 base respectively, with 8 bases between them. This CDR3 has 15 amino acids. CDR3 bases: TGTGCCACCAGCAGAGCCCCTCGAAGCAATCAGCCCCAGCATTTT. It yields the protein CATSRAPRSNQPQHF.

The chain recombines TRBV5-1 with TRBJ1-3; D not certain. Trimming pared 4 bases from V and 2 bases from J, leaving 13 bases between. Looked up from germline, CDR1 is SGHRS and CDR2 is YFSETQ. This CDR3 has 15 residues. CDR3 residues: CASSDMSGTGNTIYF. CDR3 sequence (DNA): TGCGCCAGCAGCGACATGTCGGGGACTGGAAACACCATATATTTT.